What follows is one TCR beta chain and its context. Its specificity is not known. This sample is drawn from a study of regulatory T cells. Regarding the study as a whole: Patient repertoires had restricted TRB V-J pairs and skewed V and J usage, most in Tregs. Control CD8+ cells showed a nonsignificant trend toward higher Shannon entropy than patient CD8+ cells.

Primers: 52 TRBV forward and 13 TRBJ reverse. Profiled with immunoSEQ multiplex PCR; TCRdb holds only in-frame clones, not every one. The sample has tens of thousands of clones, approximately 94% seen once. A couple of CD3G-deficient patients had more severe autoimmunity; all had some. Patients, 2 to 39 years old, had expanded memory T-cell proportions. The sequence came from a child aged 2 to 15 with CD3G deficiency. Material for sequencing was CD8+ T cells sorted from blood.

CDR3 region: CASSPGQGRTGELFF. CDR3 sequence (DNA): TGCGCCAGCAGCCCGGGACAGGGTCGCACCGGGGAGCTGTTTTTT. V usage is TRBV4-1 and J usage is TRBJ2-2; 9 bases line up with TRBD1. The V and J ends lost 4 bases and 4 bases, in that order; junction bases with no gene match: 4. Germline loops: CDR1 MGHRA, CDR2 YSYEKL. The CDR3 has 15 amino acids.